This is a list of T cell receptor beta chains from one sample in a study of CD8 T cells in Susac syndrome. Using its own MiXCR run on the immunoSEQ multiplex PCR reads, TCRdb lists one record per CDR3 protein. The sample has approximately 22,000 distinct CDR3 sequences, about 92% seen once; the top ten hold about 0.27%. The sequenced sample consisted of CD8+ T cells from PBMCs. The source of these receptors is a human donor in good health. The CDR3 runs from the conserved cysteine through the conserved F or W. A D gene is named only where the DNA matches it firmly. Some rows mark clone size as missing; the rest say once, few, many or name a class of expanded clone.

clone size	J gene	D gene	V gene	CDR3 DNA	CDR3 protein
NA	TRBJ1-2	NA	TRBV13	TGTGCCACAGGCCGGGCTGTCGGGACGAACTATGGCTACACCTTC	CATGRAVGTNYGYTF
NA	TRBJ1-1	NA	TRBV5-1	TGCGCCAGCAGCTTGGCCCCAGAGACCACTGAAGCTTTCTTT	CASSLAPETTEAFF
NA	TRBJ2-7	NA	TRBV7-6	TGTGCCAGCAGCTTAGCAGGGGACTCCTACGAGCAGTACTTC	CASSLAGDSYEQYF
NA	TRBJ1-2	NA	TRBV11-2	TGTGCCAGCAGCTTAGAGGATTTAGGAATAGACTATGGCTACACCTTC	CASSLEDLGIDYGYTF
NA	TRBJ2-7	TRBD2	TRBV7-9	TGTGCCAGCAGCGATAGCGGGATCTCCTACGAGCAGTACTTC	CASSDSGISYEQYF
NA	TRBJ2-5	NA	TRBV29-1	TGCAGCGCCGTACCTATGGAGAAACTAGAGACCCAGTACTTC	CSAVPMEKLETQYF
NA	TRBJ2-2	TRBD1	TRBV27	TGTGCCACCCAGACAGGGGGCCGGACCGGGGAGCTGTTTTTT	CATQTGGRTGELFF
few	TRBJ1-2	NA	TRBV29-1	TGCAGCGTTGTAGGAGGAAGGGGCTACACCTTC	CSVVGGRGYTF
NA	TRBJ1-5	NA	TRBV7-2	TGTGCCAGCAGTTCACCGATGGGCAATCAGCCCCAGCATTTT	CASSSPMGNQPQHF
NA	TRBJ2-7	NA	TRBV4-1	TGCGCCAGCAGCCAAGAGGGGGAAGGGGGTACATTCGAGCAGTACTTC	CASSQEGEGGTFEQYF
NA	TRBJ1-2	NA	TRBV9	TGTGCCAGCAACGCAGTTGGGGACGGGTTCTATGGCTACACCTTC	CASNAVGDGFYGYTF
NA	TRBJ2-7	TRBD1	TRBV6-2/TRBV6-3	TGTGCCAGCAGTTACCCCCGAGACAGGGGGACCTACGAGCAGTACTTC	CASSYPRDRGTYEQYF
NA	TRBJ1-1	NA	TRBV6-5	TGTGCCAGCAGTTACATGGACAGGAACACTGAAGCTTTCTTT	CASSYMDRNTEAFF
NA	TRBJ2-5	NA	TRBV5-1	TGCGCCAGCAGCTTACGGACCGGTGAGACCCAGTACTTC	CASSLRTGETQYF
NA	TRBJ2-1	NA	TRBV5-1	TGCGCCAGCAGCTTCTACGGTTTCAATGAGCAGTTCTTC	CASSFYGFNEQFF
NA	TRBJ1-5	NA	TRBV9	TGTGCCAGCAGCCCCTATCGGGACCTGGTGGCTAATCAGCCCCAGCATTTT	CASSPYRDLVANQPQHF
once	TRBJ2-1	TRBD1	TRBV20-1	TGCAGTGCTAGAATCCAGGGGGTAAACAATGAGCAGTTCTTC	CSARIQGVNNEQFF
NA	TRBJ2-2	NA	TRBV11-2	TGTGCCAGCAGCTTTGGGCGGAATCTGAACACCGGGGAGCTGTTTTTT	CASSFGRNLNTGELFF
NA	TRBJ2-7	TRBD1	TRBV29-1	TGCAGCGTTTTGGGACAGGACACCTACGAGCAGTACTTC	CSVLGQDTYEQYF
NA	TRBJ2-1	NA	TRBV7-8	TGTGCCAGCAGTTGGTGGGGGACAAGGAACAATGAGCAGTTCTTC	CASSWWGTRNNEQFF
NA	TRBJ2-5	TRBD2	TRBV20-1	TGCAGTGCTCCCGGGACTAGCGGGGGGGAGACCCAGTACTTC	CSAPGTSGGETQYF
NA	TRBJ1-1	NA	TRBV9	TGTGCCAGCAGCGTAGCGGACCTGAACACTGAAGCTTTCTTT	CASSVADLNTEAFF